A single sample is the source of the 2 T cell receptor beta chains below, sequenced in a study of identical twins. One entry per CDR3 protein, called by TCRdb with MiXCR from the 5' RACE reads. This sample has 420,000 or so distinct CDR3 sequences; about a fifth occur once, and the top ten carry 10% to 15%. The sample consisted of naive T cells sorted from blood. The source of these receptors is a man in his forties or fifties in good health.

This clonotype was recorded a few times. The V gene is TRBV9, the J gene TRBJ2-2, with D possibly TRBD2 on 5 matching bases. The CDR3 is 15 residues long. V dropped 0 bases and J dropped 7 bases, with 13 bases sitting between them. Germline V gene data show CDR1 as SGDLS and CDR2 as YYNGEE. The CDR3 nucleotides are TGTGCCAGCAGCGTAGTTCCTAGCCCCCACGGGGAGCTGTTTTTT. Protein product: CASSVVPSPHGELFF.

This clonotype showed up many times. The chain combines TRBV6-2 or TRBV6-3 with TRBJ2-7, with TRBD2 as a possible D gene (6 bases). Trimming left V 7 bases short and J 5 bases short, with 18 bases between. This CDR3 has 14 amino acids. In germline, CDR1 is MNHEY, CDR2 SVGEGT. The CDR3 reads CASTLRGKVDEQYF. CDR3 in DNA: TGTGCCAGCACCCTCCGCGGGAAAGTCGACGAGCAGTACTTC.